This TCR beta chain was captured by sequencing in a study of beta chain features in type 1 diabetes. Study summary: Healthy donors, compared against patients, showed similar age, gender and cell yields.

Study-level results: In all four CD4+ subsets, TCRB CDR3 length was significantly, moderately reduced in type 1 diabetes.

The germline V gene has CDR1 SQVTM and CDR2 ANQGSEA. Losses at the gene ends were 3 bases for V and 3 bases for J; bases not matched to a gene: 0. The CDR3 runs to 12 residues. Every bit of the isolated RNA underwent reverse transcription, so sequencing read expressed TCRB transcripts. Assay used: immunoSEQ multiplex PCR; TCRdb lists only in-frame clones, some missing. The sample carries 250,000 to 300,000 clones, approximately 25% recorded once. With respect to this clone: The antigen remains undetermined. The sample holds other DNA sequences that translate to the same CDR3.

The rearrangement links TRBV29-1 to TRBJ2-3; 7 bases match TRBD2. The sequencing input was naive CD4+ T cells from blood. This TCR derives from a woman in her thirties with type 1 diabetes. The CDR3: CSVEGGTDTQYF. CDR3 bases: TGCAGCGTTGAGGGGGGGACAGATACGCAGTATTTT.